The rows below give T cell receptor beta chains drawn from one sample of a study of shared clonotypes between healthy human individuals. Method: immunoSEQ multiplex PCR; TCRdb's copy keeps in-frame clones and lacks some. This sample carries about 2 million clones, less than 95% of them seen once, and the ten largest clones take 0.95% to 1.5%. The source material was naive CD8+ T cells sorted from blood. The receptors were sampled from a man between 18 and 35 years old in good health. Each CDR3 is given with its conserved first and last residue. Each record gives: J gene, clone size, V gene, D gene, CDR3 protein, CDR3 DNA. D genes are given only for firm matches. Rows may omit the clone size; those that give it use once, few, many or a size class.

J: TRBJ1-2
size: once
V: TRBV5-6
D: TRBD1
CDR3: CASTLGITGAPNYGYTF
DNA: TGTGCCAGCACCTTGGGAATTACAGGGGCCCCTAACTATGGCTACACCTTC

J: TRBJ1-3
size: once
V: TRBV7-9
D: TRBD1
CDR3: CASSLAPTGNKGNTIYF
DNA: TGTGCCAGCAGCTTAGCTCCGACAGGGAATAAGGGAAACACCATATATTTT

J: TRBJ2-7
size: NA
V: TRBV15
D: NA
CDR3: CATSRVVGIEQYF
DNA: TGTGCCACCAGCAGAGTAGTAGGGATCGAGCAGTACTTC

J: TRBJ2-7
size: NA
V: TRBV7-6
D: NA
CDR3: CASSPGSYEQYF
DNA: TGTGCCAGCAGCCCCGGCTCCTACGAGCAGTACTTC

J: TRBJ2-7
size: NA
V: TRBV5-6
D: NA
CDR3: CASSLASGASYEQYF
DNA: TGTGCCAGCAGCTTGGCCTCCGGGGCTTCCTACGAGCAGTACTTC

J: TRBJ2-2
size: NA
V: TRBV6-5
D: NA
CDR3: CATCARMGNTGELFF
DNA: TGTGCCACCTGTGCCCGGATGGGGAACACCGGGGAGCTGTTTTTT

J: TRBJ1-1
size: NA
V: TRBV19
D: NA
CDR3: CASSIGQVPEAFF
DNA: TGTGCCAGTAGTATTGGGCAGGTCCCTGAAGCTTTCTTT

J: TRBJ1-1
size: NA
V: TRBV28
D: NA
CDR3: CASSVWGDWDTEAFF
DNA: TGTGCCAGCAGTGTGTGGGGGGATTGGGACACTGAAGCTTTCTTT

J: TRBJ2-7
size: NA
V: TRBV7-6
D: NA
CDR3: CASSLVFDGTYEQYF
DNA: TGTGCCAGCAGCTTAGTTTTCGACGGTACCTACGAGCAGTACTTC

J: TRBJ2-5
size: once
V: TRBV7-6
D: TRBD2
CDR3: CASSLTLAGQETQYF
DNA: TGTGCCAGCAGCTTAACACTAGCGGGACAAGAGACCCAGTACTTC

J: TRBJ2-3
size: NA
V: TRBV19
D: TRBD1
CDR3: CASSIVPGQPTDTQYF
DNA: TGTGCCAGTAGTATAGTACCGGGACAGCCCACAGATACGCAGTATTTT

J: TRBJ2-1
size: NA
V: TRBV7-9
D: TRBD2
CDR3: CASSLASGGYYNEQFF
DNA: TGTGCCAGCAGCTTAGCTAGCGGGGGCTATTACAATGAGCAGTTCTTC

J: TRBJ2-2
size: NA
V: TRBV2
D: TRBD1
CDR3: CATISLDRAINGDTGELFF
DNA: TGTGCCACCATCTCCCTGGACAGGGCTATCAATGGGGACACCGGGGAGCTGTTTTTT

J: TRBJ2-1
size: NA
V: TRBV28
D: TRBD1
CDR3: CASSYTGGAYNEQFF
DNA: TGTGCCAGCAGCTACACAGGGGGCGCGTACAATGAGCAGTTCTTC

J: TRBJ2-5
size: NA
V: TRBV7-9
D: TRBD2
CDR3: CASSSLLAGEETQYF
DNA: TGTGCCAGCAGTTCCCTACTAGCGGGGGAGGAGACCCAGTACTTC

J: TRBJ1-2
size: NA
V: TRBV19
D: NA
CDR3: CASSIEATPNYGYTF
DNA: TGTGCCAGTAGTATAGAAGCGACACCGAACTATGGCTACACCTTC

J: TRBJ2-1
size: NA
V: TRBV6-5
D: NA
CDR3: CASSYTAGPYNEQFF
DNA: TGTGCCAGCAGTTACACCGCGGGACCATACAATGAGCAGTTCTTC

J: TRBJ2-1
size: NA
V: TRBV28
D: TRBD2
CDR3: CASMKRGAYNEQFF
DNA: TGTGCCAGCATGAAGCGGGGGGCCTACAATGAGCAGTTCTTC

J: TRBJ2-1
size: NA
V: TRBV15
D: TRBD2
CDR3: CATSRGSGTGFYNEQFF
DNA: TGTGCCACCAGCAGAGGGAGCGGGACGGGATTCTACAATGAGCAGTTCTTC

J: TRBJ2-2
size: NA
V: TRBV7-6
D: NA
CDR3: CASSLASRIANTGELFF
DNA: TGTGCCAGCAGCTTAGCGTCCAGGATTGCGAACACCGGGGAGCTGTTTTTT

J: TRBJ1-2
size: NA
V: TRBV6-5
D: NA
CDR3: CASSLRLGRDYGYTF
DNA: TGTGCCAGCAGCTTACGTCTGGGAAGGGACTATGGCTACACCTTC

J: TRBJ1-2
size: once
V: TRBV11-3
D: NA
CDR3: CASSLGFRDGYTF
DNA: TGTGCCAGCAGCTTAGGCTTCAGGGACGGCTACACCTTC